The 28 T cell receptor gamma chains given below trace back to one sample, sequenced in a study of Vδ1+ human thymocytes. Study results and caveats: Thymic TRG and TRD repertoires appeared highly polyclonal.

The template was reverse-transcribed extracted RNA. The CDR3 regions were amplified by multiplex PCR from V-gene primers to a constant-region primer. TCRdb re-called clones from the multiplex PCR reads via CATT. The sample shows roughly 9,300 gamma-chain clones, roughly 50% of them seen only once. These receptors' antigens are unknown. Sequences were obtained from Vdelta1+ gamma-delta thymocytes from the thymus. This sample's subset: FACS-sorted CD3+ TCRalphabeta- TCRVdelta1+ TCRVdelta2- thymocytes. These receptors came from a girl under two years old who had congenital heart surgery.

The chain has TRGV3 and TRGJ1 or TRGJ2. TCRdb does not report a J gene; here it was assigned by matching the DNA to germline references. Germline V lookup: CDR1 VTNTFY, CDR2 YDVSTARD (reference sequence). Trimming at V came to 0 bases and at J to 0 bases, leaving 5 bases not matched to a gene. This CDR3 is 15 amino acids long. The CDR3 DNA reads TGTGCCACCTGGGACAGGCTGGGGAATTATTATAAGAAACTCTTT. Protein sequence: CATWDRLGNYYKKLF.

This clone has a handful of counts. The V gene is TRGV9, the J gene TRGJ1 or TRGJ2. Germline CDR1 is GITISATS and CDR2 is ISYDGTV (reference sequence). The CDR3 loop spans 14 amino acids. V shed 2 bases and J 4 bases; nucleotides not matched to a gene: 8. The CDR3: CALWEGRTYYKKLF. The CDR3 DNA sequence: TGTGCCTTGTGGGAGGGCCGAACCTATTATAAGAAACTCTTT.

In this sample, this clone turned up a few times. The chain has TRGV2 and TRGJ1 or TRGJ2. Germline loops: CDR1 EGSNGY, CDR2 YDSYNSKV. Trimming at V came to 0 bases and at J to 12 bases, leaving 5 bases not matched to a gene. This CDR3 contains 11 residues. The CDR3 region is CATWDGPMKLF. DNA for the CDR3: TGTGCCACCTGGGACGGGCCTATGAAACTCTTT.

The chain uses TRGV9 and TRGJ1 or TRGJ2. Here the J gene was assigned by germline matching of the DNA, as TCRdb has none. The J segment lost 10 bases and the V segment lost 12 bases, leaving 12 bases of the junction unmatched. CDR1 is GITISATS and CDR2 is ISYDGTV in the germline V gene (reference sequence). This CDR3 region has 10 residues. CDR3 sequence: CATWEGKKLF. The DNA of the CDR3 is TGTGCCACCTGGGAGGGAAAGAAACTCTTT.

This sequence joins TRGV3 and TRGJ1 or TRGJ2. No J gene was available from TCRdb, and it was assigned here by a germline match of the DNA. Germline V gene lookup returns CDR1 VTNTFY and CDR2 YDVSTARD (reference sequence). V lost 0 bases to trimming and J lost 3 bases; unmatched junction nucleotides: 20. This CDR3 is 19 amino acids long. CDR3 bases: TGTGCCACCTGGGACAGGCAGAGGCTCTATGGGATCCCTTATTATAAGAAACTCTTT. Protein sequence: CATWDRQRLYGIPYYKKLF.

The rearrangement links TRGV3 to TRGJ1 or TRGJ2. The J gene was not available in TCRdb and was assigned here by matching the DNA to germline segments. CDR3 length: 13 residues. Germline-derived CDR1 and CDR2 are VTNTFY and YDVSTARD (reference sequence). Trimming took 0 bases from V and 7 from J; bases not matched to a gene: 6. The CDR3 loop is CATWDRQRYKKLF. The DNA for the CDR3 is TGTGCCACCTGGGACAGGCAGCGGTATAAGAAACTCTTT.

The chain couples TRGV9 to TRGJP. The J gene, not given by TCRdb, was assigned here from a germline match of the nucleotide sequence. Germline trimming cut 3 bases from V and 9 bases from J; bases unmatched to any gene: 11. Germline assignment: CDR1 GITISATS and CDR2 ISYDGTV (reference sequence). CDR3 length: 17 amino acids. CDR3 sequence (DNA): TGTGCCTTGTGGGAGTCCCGCATGGGGTTGGGCAAAAAAATCAAGGTATTT. Translating gives CALWESRMGLGKKIKVF.

The chain recombines TRGV8 with TRGJ1 or TRGJ2. TCRdb carries no J gene annotation; the J gene was assigned here by matching the DNA with germline. Trimming at V came to 0 bases and at J to 5 bases, leaving 4 bases not matched to a gene. Germline V gene lookup returns CDR1 VENAVY and CDR2 YDSYNSRV. The CDR3 is 13 amino acids. CDR3 protein: CATWDRQDYKKLF. The CDR3 DNA is TGTGCCACCTGGGATAGGCAGGATTATAAGAAACTCTTT.

The rearrangement links TRGV3 to TRGJ1 or TRGJ2. Here the J gene was assigned by germline matching of the DNA, as TCRdb has none. The V segment lost 0 bases and the J segment 7 bases; nucleotides outside the gene matches: 15. Germline V gene lookup returns CDR1 VTNTFY and CDR2 YDVSTARD (reference sequence). The CDR3 loop spans 16 amino acids. The chain's CDR3 is CATWDRPHWGGYKKLF. The CDR3 DNA reads TGTGCCACCTGGGACAGGCCACATTGGGGAGGATATAAGAAACTCTTT.

The chain recombines TRGV3 with TRGJ1 or TRGJ2. TCRdb lists no J gene, so it was determined here by aligning the DNA to germline. With V trimmed by 3 bases and J by 4 bases, 12 bases remained unmatched. The CDR3 totals 15 residues. CDR1 is VTNTFY, CDR2 YDVSTARD, per germline (reference sequence). The CDR3 sequence: CATWDVIVVYYKKLF. The CDR3 DNA is TGTGCCACCTGGGACGTAATAGTAGTGTATTATAAGAAACTCTTT.

This chain uses TRGV3 with TRGJ1 or TRGJ2. The CDR3 extends over 13 amino acids. V lost 2 bases, J lost 7 bases, and 8 bases stayed unmatched. CDR1 VTNTFY and CDR2 YDVSTARD come from the germline V gene (reference sequence). The CDR3 here is CATWDTSWYKKLF. In DNA, the CDR3 is TGTGCCACCTGGGACACCTCATGGTATAAGAAACTCTTT.

In its sample, this clone was seen a few times. V is TRGV4 and J is TRGJ1 or TRGJ2. Here the J gene came from matching the DNA to germline, since TCRdb omits it. This CDR3 is built from 13 residues. Germline V lookup: CDR1 EGSTGY, CDR2 YDSYTSSV. V was clipped by 2 bases and J by 3 bases; unmatched bases: 4. CDR3 bases: TGTGCCACCTGGGATGAGAGTTATTATAAGAAACTCTTT. Translated: CATWDESYYKKLF.

This clone was seen only a few times. The chain employs TRGV9 and TRGJ1 or TRGJ2. The CDR3 covers 11 residues. Per germline, CDR1 GITISATS and CDR2 ISYDGTV (reference sequence). V shed 0 bases and J 10 bases; nucleotides not matched to a gene: 3. In nucleotides, the CDR3 is TGTGCCTTGTGGGAGGTGAACAAGAAACTCTTT. This codes for CALWEVNKKLF.

There are a few counts of this clone. The chain has TRGV9 and TRGJ1 or TRGJ2. Looked up from germline, CDR1 is GITISATS and CDR2 is ISYDGTV (reference sequence). V trimming: 2 bases; J trimming: 6 bases; junction bases outside the gene matches: 4. The CDR3 sequence is 12 residues long. The chain's CDR3 is CALWEAFYKKLF. CDR3 coding DNA: TGTGCCTTGTGGGAGGCTTTTTATAAGAAACTCTTT.

No V segment was called; the J segment is TRGJ1 or TRGJ2. The CDR3 contains 11 residues. The CDR3 coding sequence is TGTGCCACCTGGGATAATGGAGTAAAACTCTTT. It encodes CATWDNGVKLF.

The V gene lacks a call, and TRGJ1 or TRGJ2 is the J gene. CDR3 length equals 13 residues. The CDR3 DNA follows: TGTGCCTTGTGGGAGCCACCTTATTATAAGAAACTCTTT. This sequence encodes CALWEPPYYKKLF.

The V gene is TRGV3, the J gene TRGJ1 or TRGJ2. TCRdb leaves out the J gene; it was filled in here by matching the DNA to germline. Per germline, CDR1 VTNTFY and CDR2 YDVSTARD (reference sequence). The CDR3 extends over 13 amino acids. V lost 0 bases, J lost 8 bases, and 7 bases stayed unmatched. The CDR3 nucleotides read TGTGCCACCTGGGACAGGCAGTTGCATAAGAAACTCTTT. Protein: CATWDRQLHKKLF.

V and J are TRGV8 and TRGJP2. The J gene, left out of TCRdb, was set here by checking the DNA against germline. CDR3 length equals 16 residues. Germline V gene data show CDR1 as VENAVY and CDR2 as YDSYNSRV. Trimming at V came to 6 bases and at J to 0 bases, leaving 10 bases not matched to a gene. The CDR3 nucleotides read TGTGCCACCTGGCCTGCTCTAGATAGTAGTGATTGGATCAAGACGTTT. This gives the protein CATWPALDSSDWIKTF.

This chain links TRGV4 with TRGJ1 or TRGJ2. TCRdb gives no J gene; it was assigned here by matching the DNA to germline. Germline CDR1 is EGSTGY and CDR2 is YDSYTSSV. The CDR3 spans 16 residues. The trim removed 2 bases at V and 3 bases at J, leaving 13 bases unmatched. The CDR3 is CATWDVRGPRYYKKLF. The CDR3 bases are TGTGCCACCTGGGATGTTAGAGGCCCCCGTTATTATAAGAAACTCTTT.

The chain recombines TRGV9 with TRGJ1 or TRGJ2. TCRdb carries no J gene annotation; the J gene was assigned here by matching the DNA with germline. This CDR3 contains 14 residues. Germline V gene lookup returns CDR1 GITISATS and CDR2 ISYDGTV (reference sequence). After removal of 0 bases from V and 10 bases from J, the junction contained 12 bases not matched to a gene. DNA of the CDR3: TGTGCCTTGTGGGAGGTGCACGTAGGAAGAAAGAAACTCTTT. As protein: CALWEVHVGRKKLF.

Only a few counts were recorded for this clone. The rearrangement joins TRGV9 to TRGJ1 or TRGJ2. TCRdb gives no J gene; it was assigned here by matching the DNA to germline. V lost 3 bases, J lost 11 bases, and 7 bases stayed unmatched. CDR1 and CDR2 (germline): GITISATS, ISYDGTV (reference sequence). The length of the CDR3 is 11 residues. The DNA for the CDR3 is TGTGCCTTGTGGGAGTCCGGGGAGAAACTCTTT. Encoded protein: CALWESGEKLF.

J is TRGJ1 or TRGJ2 and V is TRGV8. TCRdb supplies no J gene; here it was assigned by aligning the nucleotide sequence to germline. CDR3 length: 13 amino acids. The junction had 9 bases not matched to a gene; V was cut back by 3 bases and J by 7 bases. Germline lookup yields CDR1 VENAVY and CDR2 YDSYNSRV. The CDR3 spells CATWDSNPYKKLF. The CDR3 nucleotides are TGTGCCACCTGGGATTCAAATCCCTATAAGAAACTCTTT.

The chain uses TRGV3 and TRGJ1 or TRGJ2. The V and J ends lost 5 bases and 12 bases, in that order; junction bases with no gene match: 7. This CDR3 region has 10 residues. CDR1 VTNTFY and CDR2 YDVSTARD come from the germline V gene (reference sequence). The CDR3 sequence is CATWAGPKLF. The CDR3 DNA is TGTGCCACCTGGGCGGGTCCGAAACTCTTT.

This chain connects TRGV4 to TRGJ1 or TRGJ2. The J gene is absent in TCRdb and was assigned here via DNA matching to germline. Germline V gives CDR1 EGSTGY, CDR2 YDSYTSSV. Germline trimming cut 4 bases from V and 5 bases from J; bases unmatched to any gene: 11. The CDR3 has 14 residues. The CDR3 protein is CATWDGPLHYKKLF. CDR3 DNA: TGTGCCACCTGGGACGGGCCGTTGCATTATAAGAAACTCTTT.

A few counts support this clone. V gene TRGV9 combines with J gene TRGJ1 or TRGJ2. TCRdb leaves out the J gene; it was filled in here by matching the DNA to germline. The V segment lost 0 bases and the J segment 5 bases; nucleotides outside the gene matches: 7. CDR3 length equals 14 residues. The germline gives CDR1 GITISATS, CDR2 ISYDGTV (reference sequence). CDR3 residues: CALWEVCNDYKKLF. CDR3 in DNA: TGTGCCTTGTGGGAGGTGTGTAACGATTATAAGAAACTCTTT.

The chain uses TRGV8 and TRGJ1 or TRGJ2. The J gene, missing from TCRdb, was assigned here through DNA to germline matching. V lost 5 bases, J lost 8 bases, and 6 bases stayed unmatched. CDR3 length equals 11 residues. Germline V gives CDR1 VENAVY, CDR2 YDSYNSRV. The CDR3 loop is CATWATDKKLF. In DNA, the CDR3 is TGTGCCACCTGGGCCACGGATAAGAAACTCTTT.

J is TRGJ1 or TRGJ2 and V is TRGV3. The J gene, left out of TCRdb, was set here by checking the DNA against germline. The CDR3 is 13 amino acids. Looked up from germline, CDR1 is VTNTFY and CDR2 is YDVSTARD (reference sequence). V lost 5 bases to trimming and J lost 4 bases; unmatched junction nucleotides: 8. The CDR3 nucleotides are TGTGCCACCTGGGGCGGCGGGTATTATAAGAAACTCTTT. Amino acids: CATWGGGYYKKLF.

The rearrangement joins TRGV2 to TRGJ1 or TRGJ2. The J gene is absent in TCRdb and was assigned here via DNA matching to germline. The CDR3 is made up of 11 amino acids. Germline CDR1 and CDR2: EGSNGY and YDSYNSKV. The V and J ends lost 0 bases and 11 bases, in that order; junction bases with no gene match: 4. The CDR3: CATWDGLEKLF. CDR3 in DNA: TGTGCCACCTGGGACGGGCTGGAGAAACTCTTT.